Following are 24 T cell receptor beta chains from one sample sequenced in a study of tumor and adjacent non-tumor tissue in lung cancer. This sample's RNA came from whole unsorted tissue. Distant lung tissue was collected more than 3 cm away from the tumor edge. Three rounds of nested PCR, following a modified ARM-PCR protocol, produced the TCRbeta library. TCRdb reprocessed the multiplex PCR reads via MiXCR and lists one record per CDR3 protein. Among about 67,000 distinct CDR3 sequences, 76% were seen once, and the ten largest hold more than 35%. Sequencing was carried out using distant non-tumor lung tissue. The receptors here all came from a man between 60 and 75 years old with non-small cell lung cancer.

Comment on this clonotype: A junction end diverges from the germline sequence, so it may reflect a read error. CDR3 coding DNA: TGTGCCGGCAACTTAACTAGCGGGACCGGGGAGCTGTTCTTT. It yields the protein CAGNLTSGTGELFF. The chain links TRBV11-1 to TRBJ2-2, with 10 nucleotides matching TRBD2. This CDR3 region has 14 residues. Germline V lookup: CDR1 SGHAT, CDR2 FQDESV (reference sequence).

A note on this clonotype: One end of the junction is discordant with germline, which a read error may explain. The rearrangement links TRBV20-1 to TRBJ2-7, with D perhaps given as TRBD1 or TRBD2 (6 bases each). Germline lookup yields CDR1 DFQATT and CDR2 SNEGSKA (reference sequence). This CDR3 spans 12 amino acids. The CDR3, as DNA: TGCAGCCCAGAGGGGGGCTTGAACGAGCAGTATTTC. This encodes CSPEGGLNEQYF.

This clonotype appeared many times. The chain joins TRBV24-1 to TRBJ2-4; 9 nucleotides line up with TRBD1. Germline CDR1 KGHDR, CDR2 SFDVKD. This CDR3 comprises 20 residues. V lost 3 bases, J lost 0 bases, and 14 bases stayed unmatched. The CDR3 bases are TGTGCCACCAGTGATGCCCGCGTCGGGACAGGGTCTAGAGCCAAAAACATTCAGTACTTC. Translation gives CATSDARVGTGSRAKNIQYF.

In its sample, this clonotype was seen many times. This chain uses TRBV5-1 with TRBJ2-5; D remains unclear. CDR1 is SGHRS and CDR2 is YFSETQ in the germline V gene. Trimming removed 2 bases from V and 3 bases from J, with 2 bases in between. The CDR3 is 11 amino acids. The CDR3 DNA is TGCGCCAGCAGCTTCGAAGAGACCCAGTACTTC. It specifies CASSFEETQYF.

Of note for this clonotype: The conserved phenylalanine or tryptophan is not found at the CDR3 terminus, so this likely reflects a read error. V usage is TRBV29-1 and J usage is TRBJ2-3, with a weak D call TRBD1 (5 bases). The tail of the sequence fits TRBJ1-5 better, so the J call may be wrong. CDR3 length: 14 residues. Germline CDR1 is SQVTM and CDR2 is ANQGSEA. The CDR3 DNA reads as TGCAGCGTTGAAGTTGGGGGGACGACGGATACGCAGCATTTG. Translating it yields CSVEVGGTTDTQHL.

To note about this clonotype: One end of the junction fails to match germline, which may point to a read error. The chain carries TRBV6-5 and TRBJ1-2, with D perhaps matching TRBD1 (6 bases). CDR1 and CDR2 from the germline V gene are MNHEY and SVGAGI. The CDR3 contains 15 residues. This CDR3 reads CTSSWGLGGPGGYAF. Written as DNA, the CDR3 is TGTACCAGCAGTTGGGGCCTCGGGGGTCCGGGGGGCTACGCCTTC.

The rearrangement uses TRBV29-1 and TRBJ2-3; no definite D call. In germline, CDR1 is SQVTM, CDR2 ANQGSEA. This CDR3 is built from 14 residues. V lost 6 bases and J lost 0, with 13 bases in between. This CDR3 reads CSVDATTSTDTQYF. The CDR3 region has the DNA TGCAGCGTAGACGCGACAACTAGCACAGATACGCAGTATTTT.

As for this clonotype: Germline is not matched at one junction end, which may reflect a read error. The CDR3 is CASSIVIGGPYNDQFF. The CDR3 coding sequence is TGTGCCAGTAGTATAGTCATTGGCGGACCCTACAATGATCAGTTCTTC. The chain uses TRBV19 and TRBJ2-1, with D unclear. From germline, CDR1 is LNHDA and CDR2 SQIVND (reference sequence). The CDR3 is 16 amino acids.

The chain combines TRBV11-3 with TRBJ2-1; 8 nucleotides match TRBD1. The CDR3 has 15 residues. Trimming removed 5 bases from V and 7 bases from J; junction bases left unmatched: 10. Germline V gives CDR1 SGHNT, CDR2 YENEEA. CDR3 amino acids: CASSPGQGLQNEQFF. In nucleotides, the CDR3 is TGTGCCAGCAGCCCTGGACAGGGCTTGCAAAATGAGCAGTTCTTC.

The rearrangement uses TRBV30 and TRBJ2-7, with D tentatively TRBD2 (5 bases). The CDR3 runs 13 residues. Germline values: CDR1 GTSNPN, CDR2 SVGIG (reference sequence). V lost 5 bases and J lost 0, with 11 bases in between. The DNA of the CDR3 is TGTGCCTGGTGTCTAGCTGGCTCCTACGAGCAGTACTTC. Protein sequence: CAWCLAGSYEQYF.

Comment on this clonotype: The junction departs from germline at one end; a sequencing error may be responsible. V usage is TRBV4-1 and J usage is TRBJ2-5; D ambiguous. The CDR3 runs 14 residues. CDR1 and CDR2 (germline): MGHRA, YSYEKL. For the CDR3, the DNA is TGCGCCAGCAGCCAAGATCTGTGTGTAGAGACCCAATACTTC. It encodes CASSQDLCVETQYF.

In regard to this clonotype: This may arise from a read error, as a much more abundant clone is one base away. In DNA form, the CDR3 reads TGTACCACCAGTGAAACCCGAACACCGCTGAACACTGAAGCTTTCTTT. Amino acids: CTTSETRTPLNTEAFF. The rearrangement joins TRBV24-1 to TRBJ1-1; D ambiguous. The CDR3 extends over 16 amino acids. Per the germline V gene, CDR1 is KGHDR and CDR2 is SFDVKD.

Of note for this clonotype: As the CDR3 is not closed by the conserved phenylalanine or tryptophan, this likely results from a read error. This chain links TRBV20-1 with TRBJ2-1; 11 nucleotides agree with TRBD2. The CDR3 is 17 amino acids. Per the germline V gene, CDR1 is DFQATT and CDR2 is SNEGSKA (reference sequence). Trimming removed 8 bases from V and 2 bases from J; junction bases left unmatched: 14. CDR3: CSTCSILAGATYNEQFS. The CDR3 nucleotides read TGCAGTACTTGTAGCATACTAGCGGGAGCTACCTACAATGAGCAGTTCTCC.

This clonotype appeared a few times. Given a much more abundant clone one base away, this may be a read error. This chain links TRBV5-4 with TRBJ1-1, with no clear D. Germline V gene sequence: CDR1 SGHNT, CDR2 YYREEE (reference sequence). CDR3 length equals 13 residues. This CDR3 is CVSSSGPNTEAFF. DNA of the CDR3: TGTGTCAGCAGCTCTGGGCCGAACACTGAAGCTTTCTTT.

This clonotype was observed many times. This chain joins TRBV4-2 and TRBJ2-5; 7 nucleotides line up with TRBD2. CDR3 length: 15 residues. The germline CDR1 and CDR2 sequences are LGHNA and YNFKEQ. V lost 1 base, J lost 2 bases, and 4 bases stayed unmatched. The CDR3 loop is CASSQVPGGQETQYF. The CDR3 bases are TGTGCCAGCAGCCAAGTTCCGGGAGGACAAGAGACCCAGTACTTC.

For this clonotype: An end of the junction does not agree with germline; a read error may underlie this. The CDR3 region is CSVEEGWANRETQYF. CDR3 DNA: TGCAGTGTTGAAGAAGGTTGGGCAAATCGGGAGACCCAGTACTTC. The chain links TRBV29-1 to TRBJ2-5; D not resolved. The CDR3 length is 15 residues. Per germline, CDR1 SQVTM and CDR2 ANQGSEA. Supplemented by reference TRBV29-1 and TRBJ2-5, the full variable domain reads SAVISQKPSRDICQRGTSLTIQCQVDSQVTMMFWYRQQPGQSLTLIATANQGSEATYESGFVIDKFPISRPNLTFSTLTVSNMSPEDSSIYLCSVEEGWANRETQYFGPGTRLLVL.

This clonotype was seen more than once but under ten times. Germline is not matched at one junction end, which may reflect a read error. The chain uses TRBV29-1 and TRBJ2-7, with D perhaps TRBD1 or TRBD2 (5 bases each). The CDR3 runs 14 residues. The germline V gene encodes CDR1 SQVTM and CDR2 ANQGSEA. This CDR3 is CSVVDGAASYEQYF. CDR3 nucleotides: TGCAGCGTTGTAGACGGGGCAGCATCCTATGAGCAGTACTTC.

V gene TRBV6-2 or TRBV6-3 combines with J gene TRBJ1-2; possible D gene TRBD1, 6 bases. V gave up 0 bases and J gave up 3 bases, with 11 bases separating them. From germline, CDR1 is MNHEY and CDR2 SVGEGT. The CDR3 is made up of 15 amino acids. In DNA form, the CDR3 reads TGTGCCAGCAGTTACTCCGGGACACGGGACTATGGCTACACCTTC. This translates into CASSYSGTRDYGYTF.

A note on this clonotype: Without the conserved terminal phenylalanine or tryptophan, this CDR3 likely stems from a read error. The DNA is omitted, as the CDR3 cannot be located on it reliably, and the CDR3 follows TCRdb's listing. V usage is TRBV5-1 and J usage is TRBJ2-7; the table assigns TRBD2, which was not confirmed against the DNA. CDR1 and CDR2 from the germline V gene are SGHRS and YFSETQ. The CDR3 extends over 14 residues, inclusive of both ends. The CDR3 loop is CASSLASGIYEHYL.

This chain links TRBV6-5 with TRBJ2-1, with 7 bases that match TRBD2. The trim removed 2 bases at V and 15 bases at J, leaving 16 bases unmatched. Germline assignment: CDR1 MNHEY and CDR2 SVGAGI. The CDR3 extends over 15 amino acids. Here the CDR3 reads CASSYASGIHYDWFF. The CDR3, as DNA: TGTGCCAGCAGTTACGCGAGCGGGATTCACTATGATTGGTTCTTC.

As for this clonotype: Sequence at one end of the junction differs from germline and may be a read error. CDR3 coding DNA: TGTACCAGCAGCCCGGGACTACCCGACCGCAGTTCCTACAATGAGCAGTTCTTC. Protein product: CTSSPGLPDRSSYNEQFF. The V gene is TRBV13, the J gene TRBJ2-1; 7 nucleotides align to TRBD2. The germline V gene encodes CDR1 PRHDT and CDR2 FYEKMQ (reference sequence). This CDR3 contains 18 residues.

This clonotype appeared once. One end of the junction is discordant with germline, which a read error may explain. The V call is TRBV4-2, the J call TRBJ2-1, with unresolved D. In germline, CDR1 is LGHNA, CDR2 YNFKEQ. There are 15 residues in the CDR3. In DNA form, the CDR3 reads TGCGCCAGCAACCCAACATACGAAGTAGCCAATGAGCAGTTCTTC. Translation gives CASNPTYEVANEQFF.

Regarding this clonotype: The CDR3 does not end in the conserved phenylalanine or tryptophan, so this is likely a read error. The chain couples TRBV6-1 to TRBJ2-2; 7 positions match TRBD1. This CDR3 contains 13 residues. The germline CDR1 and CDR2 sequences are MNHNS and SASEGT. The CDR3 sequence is CTSNDRASGELFS. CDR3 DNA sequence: TGTACCAGCAATGACAGGGCTTCCGGGGAGCTGTTTTCT.

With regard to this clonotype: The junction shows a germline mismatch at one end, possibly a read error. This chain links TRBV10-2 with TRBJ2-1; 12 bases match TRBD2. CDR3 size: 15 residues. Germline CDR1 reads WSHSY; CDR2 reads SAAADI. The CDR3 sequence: CANTNLAGGPNDQFF. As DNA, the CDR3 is TGCGCCAACACCAATCTAGCGGGAGGGCCCAATGACCAGTTCTTC.